This entry is about one T cell receptor (beta chain). Antigen: not known. Germline is not matched at one junction end, which may reflect a read error. TCRdb called the RT-PCR reads again in MiXCR, with one record for every CDR3 protein. Altogether about 570,000 distinct CDR3 sequences are present, 12% being singletons, with the ten largest covering roughly a tenth. These data originate in a study of response to subunit inactivated influenza vaccine. Study findings and constraints: Every seasonal influenza vaccination brings in few new T cells, the authors suggested.

Germline-derived CDR1 and CDR2 are MDHEN and SYDVKM. The CDR3 has 14 amino acids. This TCR derives from a man aged 50 to 59 who received an inactivated influenza vaccine. The J gene is TRBJ1-5, the V gene TRBV28; a possible D gene is TRBD1 (5 bases). The starting material was PBMCs from blood, obtained on the day of vaccination. The CDR3, as DNA: TGTGCCACGACAGACGGAGTAAGCAATCATCCCCAGCATTTT. Translating gives CATTDGVSNHPQHF.